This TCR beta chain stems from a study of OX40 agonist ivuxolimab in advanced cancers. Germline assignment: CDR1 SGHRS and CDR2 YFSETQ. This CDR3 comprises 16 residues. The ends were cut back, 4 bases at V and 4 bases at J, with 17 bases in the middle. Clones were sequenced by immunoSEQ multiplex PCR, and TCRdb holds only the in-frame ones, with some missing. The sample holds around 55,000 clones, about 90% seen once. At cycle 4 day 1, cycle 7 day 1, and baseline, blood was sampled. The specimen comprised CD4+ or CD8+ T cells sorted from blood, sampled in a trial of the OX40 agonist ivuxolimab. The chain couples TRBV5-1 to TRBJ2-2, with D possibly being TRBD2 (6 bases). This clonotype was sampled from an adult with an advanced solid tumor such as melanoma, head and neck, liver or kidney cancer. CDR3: CASSPLEWEATGELFF. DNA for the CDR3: TGCGCCAGCAGCCCACTCGAGTGGGAGGCCACCGGGGAGCTGTTTTTT.